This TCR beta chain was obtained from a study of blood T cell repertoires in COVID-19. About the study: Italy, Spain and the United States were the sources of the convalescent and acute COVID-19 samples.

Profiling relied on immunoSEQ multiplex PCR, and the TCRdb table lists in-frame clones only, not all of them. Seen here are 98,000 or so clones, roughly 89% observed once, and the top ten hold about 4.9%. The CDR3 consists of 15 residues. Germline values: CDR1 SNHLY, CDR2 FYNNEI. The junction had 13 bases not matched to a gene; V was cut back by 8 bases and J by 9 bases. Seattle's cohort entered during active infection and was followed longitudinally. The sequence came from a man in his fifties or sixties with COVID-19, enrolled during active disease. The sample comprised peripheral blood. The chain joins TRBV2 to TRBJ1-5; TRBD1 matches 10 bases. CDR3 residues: CASGAIGQGVGPQHF. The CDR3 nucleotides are TGTGCCAGCGGCGCAATCGGACAGGGGGTCGGGCCCCAGCATTTT.